Listed below are T cell receptor beta chains from one sample, sequenced in a study of cytomegalovirus exposure and HLA in healthy donors. Produced via immunoSEQ multiplex PCR; TCRdb's table is partial and in-frame only. In the table there are fewer than 140,000 clones, around 80% of which are singletons. Specimen: PBMCs. The source of these receptors is a middle-aged man in good health and CMV-seronegative. Both conserved end residues are part of each CDR3. A D gene is named only where the DNA matches it firmly. The size field is filled for only some rows; it gives once, few, many or a size class.

D gene	clone size	V gene	J gene	CDR3 protein	CDR3 DNA
TRBD1	.	TRBV7-9	TRBJ1-2	CSSSSGQGLSAYGYTF	TGTTCCAGCAGCTCCGGACAGGGCCTATCCGCCTATGGCTACACCTTC
TRBD2	.	TRBV7-8	TRBJ2-1	CASSLGLAGGERYNEQFF	TGTGCCAGCAGCTTGGGACTAGCGGGGGGGGAGCGGTACAATGAGCAGTTCTTC
TRBD1	.	TRBV29-1	TRBJ2-6	CSALQGAFSSGANVLTF	TGCAGCGCATTACAGGGGGCATTTTCGTCTGGGGCCAACGTCCTGACTTTC
.	once	TRBV5-6	TRBJ2-7	CASTDNSYEQYF	TGTGCCAGCACCGACAATTCCTACGAGCAGTACTTC
.	.	TRBV2	TRBJ2-1	CASSETRSYNEQFF	TGTGCCAGCAGTGAGACACGCTCCTACAATGAGCAGTTCTTC
TRBD2	.	TRBV4-2	TRBJ2-1	CASSQGDSGGEQFF	TGTGCCAGCAGCCAAGGGGATAGCGGGGGGGAGCAGTTCTTC
TRBD2	.	TRBV10-3	TRBJ2-2	CAISEPGLAANTGELFF	TGTGCCATCAGTGAGCCCGGACTAGCGGCGAACACCGGGGAGCTGTTTTTT
TRBD1	once	TRBV29-1	TRBJ1-1	CSVGGQGNTEAFF	TGCAGCGTTGGTGGACAGGGGAACACTGAAGCTTTCTTT
.	.	TRBV19	TRBJ2-7	CASSIQRNYEQYF	TGTGCCAGTAGTATTCAGCGGAACTACGAGCAGTACTTC
TRBD1	.	TRBV6-4	TRBJ2-7	CASSAGTGGEQYF	TGTGCCAGCAGTGCCGGGACAGGGGGCGAGCAGTACTTC
TRBD1	.	TRBV19	TRBJ1-2	CASSRQGSYGYTF	TGTGCCAGTAGTAGACAGGGGAGCTATGGCTACACCTTC
TRBD1	few	TRBV5-6	TRBJ1-1	CASKTGALNTEAFF	TGTGCCAGCAAGACAGGGGCCCTGAACACTGAAGCTTTCTTT
.	.	TRBV5-1	TRBJ2-3	CASSLGGEDTQYF	TGCGCCAGCAGCCTTGGAGGGGAAGATACGCAGTATTTT
.	once	TRBV29-1	TRBJ2-5	CSVAGAFQETQYF	TGCAGCGTTGCAGGGGCTTTTCAAGAGACCCAGTACTTC
.	.	TRBV27	TRBJ2-3	CASSKQWVGELTDTQYF	TGTGCCAGCAGTAAACAGTGGGTCGGGGAACTCACAGATACGCAGTATTTT
.	.	TRBV5-1	TRBJ2-6	CASSRAGSPGANVLTF	TGCGCCAGCAGCCGCGCAGGGTCGCCTGGGGCCAACGTCCTGACTTTC
TRBD1	.	TRBV10-2	TRBJ1-3	CASSGTGTRLSGNTIYF	TGCGCCAGCAGTGGGACAGGGACCAGGCTCTCTGGAAACACCATATATTTT
.	.	TRBV18	TRBJ2-2	CASSPRGGRGGELFF	TGTGCCAGCTCACCACGGGGAGGTCGCGGCGGGGAGCTGTTTTTT
TRBD1	.	TRBV5-1	TRBJ1-2	CASSLQDGQGASYGYTF	TGCGCCAGCAGCTTGCAAGACGGGCAGGGGGCCTCGTATGGCTACACCTTC
TRBD2	.	TRBV7-3	TRBJ2-7	CASSLTGRGARGEQYF	TGTGCCAGCAGCTTAACGGGGCGGGGGGCGCGAGGGGAGCAGTACTTC
TRBD2	few	TRBV5-4	TRBJ2-7	CASSVGGPGGPTYEQYF	TGTGCCAGCAGCGTTGGGGGCCCGGGGGGGCCAACCTACGAGCAGTACTTC
.	.	TRBV10-3	TRBJ1-1	CAISRDTSFAEAFF	TGTGCCATCAGTAGGGACACGTCTTTCGCTGAAGCTTTCTTT
TRBD1	few	TRBV9	TRBJ2-5	CASSARTGRETQYF	TGTGCCAGCAGCGCCCGGACAGGGCGAGAGACCCAGTACTTC
.	few	TRBV5-1	TRBJ2-1	CASSLHHRGPGDEQFF	TGCGCCAGCAGCTTGCACCACAGGGGCCCGGGAGATGAGCAGTTCTTC
TRBD1	few	TRBV7-9	TRBJ2-7	CASSLAVGQETYEQYF	TGTGCCAGCAGCTTAGCGGTGGGACAGGAGACCTACGAGCAGTACTTC
TRBD1	.	TRBV25-1	TRBJ1-4	CASSEWTGRDEKLFF	TGTGCCAGCAGTGAATGGACAGGCCGGGATGAAAAACTGTTTTTT
TRBD1	.	TRBV27	TRBJ1-5	CASSQDRGSNQPQHF	TGTGCCAGCAGTCAGGACAGGGGGAGCAATCAGCCCCAGCATTTT
.	few	TRBV28	TRBJ1-5	CASSLWRGNQPQHF	TGTGCCAGCAGTTTATGGAGGGGGAATCAGCCCCAGCATTTT
.	.	TRBV18	TRBJ1-2	CASSPVREIGGYTF	TGTGCCAGCTCACCGGTCCGGGAAATCGGAGGCTACACCTTC
.	.	TRBV5-4	TRBJ2-2	CASSSGQGSITGELFF	TGTGCCAGCAGCTCTGGGCAAGGGAGTATTACCGGGGAGCTGTTTTTT
TRBD1	.	TRBV19	TRBJ1-5	CASRTGAGSNQPQHF	TGTGCCAGTAGGACAGGGGCGGGTAGCAATCAGCCCCAGCATTTT
.	.	TRBV6-5	TRBJ2-7	CASRRGIYEQYF	TGTGCCAGCAGGAGGGGGATCTACGAGCAGTACTTC
.	.	TRBV7-2	TRBJ1-1	CASSGQTNTEAFF	TGTGCCAGCAGCGGACAGACCAACACTGAAGCTTTCTTT
.	few	TRBV10-3	TRBJ1-2	CAISGQDLGYTF	TGTGCCATCAGTGGTCAGGATCTTGGCTACACCTTC
TRBD1	.	TRBV7-8	TRBJ1-2	CASSYLDQIDRGNYGYTF	TGTGCCAGCAGCTATCTCGACCAAATTGACAGGGGGAACTATGGCTACACCTTC
TRBD1	few	TRBV7-9	TRBJ2-3	CASSLVGTELTDTQYF	TGTGCCAGCAGCTTGGTCGGGACAGAACTCACAGATACGCAGTATTTT
.	.	TRBV2	TRBJ1-3	CASSEWGSGGNTIYF	TGTGCCAGCAGTGAGTGGGGCTCGGGCGGAAACACCATATATTTT
TRBD1	.	TRBV6-1	TRBJ1-1	CASSDGTGPTEAFF	TGTGCCAGCAGTGATGGGACAGGGCCCACTGAAGCTTTCTTT
TRBD1	few	TRBV7-9	TRBJ1-6	CASSHEIRQGANSPLHF	TGTGCCAGCAGCCACGAAATCCGACAGGGGGCGAATTCACCCCTCCACTTT
TRBD1	.	TRBV7-2	TRBJ1-1	CASGGQALGRAFF	TGTGCCAGCGGAGGACAGGCCCTCGGCAGGGCTTTCTTT
TRBD1	.	TRBV7-8	TRBJ1-1	CASSRHRGEGTEAFF	TGTGCCAGCAGCCGGCACAGGGGGGAAGGAACTGAAGCTTTCTTT
TRBD2	few	TRBV7-8	TRBJ2-5	CASSLLAGLVETQYF	TGTGCCAGCAGCTTGCTAGCGGGGCTTGTAGAGACCCAGTACTTC
.	few	TRBV5-1	TRBJ2-7	CFFKQKAAYEQYF	TGTTTTTTCAAGCAGAAGGCGGCATACGAGCAGTACTTC
.	.	TRBV6-1	TRBJ1-2	CASSDQGFIYGYTF	TGTGCCAGCAGTGATCAGGGATTTATCTATGGCTACACCTTC
TRBD1	.	TRBV5-1	TRBJ1-6	CASRGTEGNSPLHF	TGCGCCAGCAGAGGGACAGAAGGTAATTCACCCCTCCACTTT
.	.	TRBV6-1	TRBJ1-2	CASRDSHYGYTF	TGTGCCAGCAGGGACAGTCACTATGGCTACACCTTC
TRBD1	.	TRBV28	TRBJ2-5	CASSLGTAYQETQYF	TGTGCCAGCAGTTTGGGGACAGCTTACCAAGAGACCCAGTACTTC
.	.	TRBV5-1	TRBJ2-3	CASSLGRRFTDTQYF	TGCGCCAGCAGCCTCGGTCGAAGATTCACAGATACGCAGTATTTT
TRBD2	once	TRBV9	TRBJ2-1	CASSPRSAGRHNEQFF	TGTGCCAGCAGCCCCCGTTCAGCGGGGCGACACAATGAGCAGTTCTTC
TRBD1	.	TRBV27	TRBJ1-2	CASSPGQGGSYTF	TGTGCCAGCAGTCCGGGACAGGGTGGTAGCTACACCTTC
TRBD1	.	TRBV10-1	TRBJ2-3	CASSKGARSTDTQYF	TGCGCCAGCAGCAAGGGGGCAAGAAGCACAGATACGCAGTATTTT
.	.	TRBV6-5	TRBJ1-6	CASSYSRSSLNSPLHF	TGTGCCAGCAGTTACTCTAGAAGTTCATTGAATTCACCCCTCCACTTT
.	.	TRBV6-1	TRBJ1-1	CASSEAAYQGPEAFF	TGTGCCAGCAGTGAAGCCGCGTATCAGGGTCCTGAAGCTTTCTTT
.	.	TRBV18	TRBJ1-1	CASSPGQNLEAFF	TGTGCCAGCTCACCCGGACAGAACCTTGAAGCTTTCTTT
TRBD1	once	TRBV5-1	TRBJ2-7	CASSHAGTAVYEQYF	TGCGCCAGCAGCCATGCCGGGACAGCGGTTTACGAGCAGTACTTC